These 17 T cell receptor beta chains were all obtained from the same sample, sequenced in a study of shared clonotypes between healthy human individuals. Clones were read by immunoSEQ multiplex PCR, and TCRdb kept only the in-frame ones, dropping some. In the table there are about 1 million clones, 60% to 80% of which are singletons. The material sequenced was memory CD4+ T cells sorted from blood. This sample's subset: CD45RA-negative fraction. Receptors were obtained from a man aged 18 to 35 in good health.

This clone was counted only a few times. The chain couples TRBV6-1 to TRBJ1-5; D perhaps matches TRBD1 (5 bases). Germline V CDR1 and CDR2: MNHNS, SASEGT. V was trimmed by 8 bases and J by 3 bases, leaving 11 bases between them. This CDR3 is 13 amino acids long. In DNA, the CDR3 is TGTGCCAGCTCCCCAGGGAACAATCAGCCCCAGCATTTT. This encodes CASSPGNNQPQHF.

The rearrangement links TRBV27 to TRBJ2-2; 7 bases fit TRBD2. V was pared by 6 bases and J by 2 bases, with 6 bases of the junction left unmatched. This CDR3 is 15 amino acids long. Germline loops: CDR1 MNHEY, CDR2 SMNVEV (reference sequence). CDR3 nucleotide sequence: TGTGCCAGCAGCCCAGGGACTACCAACACCGGGGAGCTGTTTTTT. Its protein is CASSPGTTNTGELFF.

The chain employs TRBV29-1 and TRBJ2-7, with TRBD1 matching over 10 bases. The ends lost 5 bases at V and 3 bases at J; junction bases unmatched: 4. The germline CDR1 and CDR2 sequences are SQVTM and ANQGSEA. CDR3 length: 13 amino acids. CDR3 sequence reads: CSVRTGGIYEQYF. The CDR3 DNA sequence: TGCAGCGTTCGGACAGGGGGGATCTACGAGCAGTACTTC.

The genes are TRBV6-1 and TRBJ2-3; D may match TRBD1 or TRBD2 (5 bases each). The V end lost 4 bases, the J end lost 6 bases, and 14 bases lay between the germline ends. The CDR3 is made up of 14 amino acids. Germline V CDR1 and CDR2: MNHNS, SASEGT. CDR3 protein: CASSVRGSPDTQYF. The CDR3 DNA reads TGTGCCAGCAGTGTCCGGGGCTCCCCGGATACGCAGTATTTT.

This clone was observed at least ten times. This chain joins TRBV5-1 and TRBJ1-4; D is possibly TRBD1 (5 bases). Per the germline V gene, CDR1 is SGHRS and CDR2 is YFSETQ. V shed 1 base and J shed 0 bases, with 10 bases lying between them. The CDR3 consists of 16 residues. The CDR3 nucleotides are TGCGCCAGCAGCTTGACCGGGACGACAACTAATGAAAAACTGTTTTTT. As protein: CASSLTGTTTNEKLFF.

This clone was seen a few times. The chain combines TRBV5-1 with TRBJ2-3; D gene uncertain. The CDR3 extends over 15 amino acids. Trimming removed 2 bases at V and 2 bases at J, with 12 bases between. Germline-derived CDR1 and CDR2 are SGHRS and YFSETQ. The CDR3 DNA reads TGCGCCAGCAGCTTTTTAGGACGAATCACAGATACGCAGTATTTT. Translated, it gives CASSFLGRITDTQYF.

The J gene is TRBJ1-2, the V gene TRBV13, with D perhaps matching TRBD1 (6 bases). CDR1 PRHDT and CDR2 FYEKMQ come from the germline V gene (reference sequence). The CDR3 is made up of 18 amino acids. Trimming took off 1 base at V and 0 bases at J, with 18 bases between the two ends. DNA for the CDR3: TGTGCCAGCAGCTTAGTACAGGGAGGGAATGTTGCTAACTATGGCTACACCTTC. It codes for CASSLVQGGNVANYGYTF.

The V call is TRBV7-2, the J call TRBJ2-7, with TRBD2 matching over 14 bases. Trimming at V came to 3 bases and at J to 2 bases, leaving 12 bases not matched to a gene. This CDR3 is 19 amino acids long. Germline CDR1 and CDR2: SGHTA and FQGNSA. The CDR3 DNA reads as TGTGCCAGCAGCTTCGCAGCCGGACTAGCGGGAGGCAGCACCTACGAGCAGTACTTC. Its protein product is CASSFAAGLAGGSTYEQYF.

The chain links TRBV30 to TRBJ2-3; the D is unclear. The length of the CDR3 is 15 residues. The germline V gene has CDR1 GTSNPN and CDR2 SVGIG (reference sequence). The ends were cut back, 2 bases at V and 2 bases at J, with 14 bases in the middle. The CDR3 reads CAWSSAGVATDTQYF. The CDR3, as DNA: TGTGCCTGGAGTAGCGCCGGCGTGGCCACAGATACGCAGTATTTT.

The CDR3 DNA reads as TGCAGCGTTGGAGCCGGGGTGGAAATTTACGAGCAGTACTTC. It is translated as CSVGAGVEIYEQYF. This chain uses TRBV29-1 with TRBJ2-7; perhaps TRBD2 as D (5 bases). The germline gives CDR1 SQVTM, CDR2 ANQGSEA. The CDR3 consists of 14 residues. V lost 4 bases and J lost 4, with 17 bases in between.

This sequence joins TRBV7-9 and TRBJ1-1; no firm D call. CDR3 size: 14 residues. V lost 2 bases and J lost 4, with 11 bases in between. Looked up from germline, CDR1 is SEHNR and CDR2 is FQNEAQ (reference sequence). The CDR3 spells CASSLNGGSTEAFF. DNA for the CDR3: TGTGCCAGCAGCTTAAATGGTGGGAGCACTGAAGCTTTCTTT.

The J gene is TRBJ1-1, the V gene TRBV29-1; D unclear. The CDR3 runs to 12 residues. Trimming left V 4 bases short and J 5 bases short, with 11 bases between. Germline V CDR1 and CDR2: SQVTM, ANQGSEA. This CDR3 is CSVAWAGTEAFF. The CDR3 bases are TGCAGCGTTGCTTGGGCGGGGACTGAAGCTTTCTTT.

The rearrangement uses TRBV29-1 and TRBJ2-5, with D perhaps assigned TRBD1 or TRBD2 (6 bases each). V was pared by 5 bases and J by 5 bases, with 15 bases between. This CDR3 is 13 amino acids long. Germline V lookup: CDR1 SQVTM, CDR2 ANQGSEA. The CDR3 protein is CSVRRGARETQYF. The CDR3 DNA follows: TGCAGCGTTCGGAGGGGGGCAAGGGAGACCCAGTACTTC.

The V call is TRBV4-3, the J call TRBJ1-5; 9 bases line up with TRBD1. Germline CDR1 reads LGHNA; CDR2 reads YSLEER. Trimming at V came to 0 bases and at J to 5 bases, leaving 11 bases not matched to a gene. This CDR3 has 18 amino acids. CDR3 sequence: CASSQELSGTGIHQPQHF. The DNA of the CDR3 is TGCGCCAGCAGCCAAGAGTTGAGCGGGACAGGGATTCATCAGCCCCAGCATTTT.

This chain joins TRBV2 and TRBJ1-6; D possibly corresponds to TRBD1 (6 bases). Trimming stripped 8 bases from V and 9 bases from J, with 14 bases between. This CDR3 contains 13 residues. Germline loops: CDR1 SNHLY, CDR2 FYNNEI. DNA for the CDR3: TGTGCCAGCGGTCGGGACAACATTTCACCCCTCCACTTT. Its translation is CASGRDNISPLHF.

This clone occurred a few times. This same CDR3 is encoded by further DNA sequences in the sample. This sequence joins TRBV6-5 and TRBJ2-7; unclear D gene. With 3 bases removed from V and 5 bases from J, the gap between germline ends came to 5 bases. Per the germline V gene, CDR1 is MNHEY and CDR2 is SVGAGI. This CDR3 is 11 amino acids long. The CDR3 is CASSYRDEQYF. The CDR3 nucleotides are TGTGCCAGCAGTTATAGGGACGAGCAGTACTTC.

Sample share makes this clone medium-sized. The rearrangement links TRBV19 to TRBJ2-1, with 7 positions matching TRBD1. Per the germline V gene, CDR1 is LNHDA and CDR2 is SQIVND (reference sequence). The CDR3 is 15 amino acids. With 3 bases clipped from V and 0 bases from J, the junction kept 2 bases outside the gene matches. CDR3 protein: CASSIRGSSYNEQFF. CDR3 nucleotide sequence: TGTGCCAGTAGTATCAGGGGGAGCTCCTACAATGAGCAGTTCTTC.